This T cell receptor beta chain derives from a study of OX40 agonist ivuxolimab in advanced cancers. The overall study: Prior therapy, whether anti-PD-1, anti-PD-L1 or anti-CTLA-4, was allowed, and less than 45% had some.

Method: immunoSEQ multiplex PCR; TCRdb's copy keeps in-frame clones and lacks some. The top ten clones hold more than 5.5% of a sample with approximately 74,000 clones, roughly four fifths of them seen once. If patients had autoimmune disease history or systemic immunosuppression, they were excluded. This TCR was sampled from an adult with an advanced solid tumor such as melanoma, head and neck, liver or kidney cancer. The source was CD4+ or CD8+ T cells sorted from blood, collected in a trial of the OX40 agonist ivuxolimab.

CDR3 nucleotide sequence: TGTGCCAGCAGCTTATGGGGGCAGTTCTTCGACGAGCAGTACTTC. Translating it yields CASSLWGQFFDEQYF. This rearrangement joins TRBV7-9 to TRBJ2-7, with D possibly being TRBD1 (6 bases). The germline V gene has CDR1 SEHNR and CDR2 FQNEAQ (reference sequence). The V and J ends lost 2 bases and 5 bases respectively, with 16 bases between them. The CDR3 extends over 15 amino acids.